Below are 28 T cell receptor beta chains sequenced from a single sample in a study of beta chain features in type 1 diabetes. The isolated RNA, all of it, was reverse transcribed, so expressed TCRB transcripts were what got sequenced. Clones were read by immunoSEQ multiplex PCR, and TCRdb kept only the in-frame ones, dropping some. This repertoire shows 50,000 or so clones, just under 45% found once; its top ten account for 0.1% to 0.15%. These receptors are not linked to any known antigen. Broader study findings: Moderate but significant shortening of TCRB CDR3s was recorded in all four CD4+ subsets from Type 1 diabetes patients.

The sample comprised stem cell memory CD4+ T cells from blood. The receptors originated from a man younger than 40 with type 1 diabetes.

This clone has just a few counts. CDR3 DNA: TGCAGCGTTGGTCGGGTCTTCGGGGAGCAGTTCTTC. Its translation is CSVGRVFGEQFF. The chain employs TRBV29-1 and TRBJ2-1, with D unresolved. V was trimmed by 4 bases and J by 10 bases, leaving 14 bases between them. This CDR3 region has 12 residues. Per germline, CDR1 SQVTM and CDR2 ANQGSEA.

V is TRBV7-9 and J is TRBJ2-3; D is possibly TRBD1 (6 bases). The CDR3 has 13 residues. Germline-derived CDR1 and CDR2 are SEHNR and FQNEAQ (reference sequence). With 5 bases removed from V and 6 bases from J, the gap between germline ends came to 12 bases. Here the CDR3 reads CASSIIQGDTQYF. The CDR3 region has the DNA TGTGCCAGCAGCATAATACAGGGTGATACGCAGTATTTT.

V and J are TRBV28 and TRBJ2-1; 8 bases are shared with TRBD2. Germline V gene sequence: CDR1 MDHEN, CDR2 SYDVKM. CDR3 length: 15 amino acids. V lost 4 bases, J lost 7 bases, and 9 bases stayed unmatched. DNA of the CDR3: TGTGCCAGCAGTTACCTAGCGGGTGGAGGGAATGAGCAGTTCTTC. It codes for CASSYLAGGGNEQFF.

In its sample, this clone was seen a few times. This chain connects TRBV28 to TRBJ2-3; TRBD1 matches at 10 bases. The J segment lost 6 bases and the V segment lost 5 bases, leaving 5 bases of the junction unmatched. The germline V gene has CDR1 MDHEN and CDR2 SYDVKM. The CDR3 is made up of 14 amino acids. CDR3: CASSVTGGDDTQYF. CDR3 DNA: TGTGCCAGCAGTGTGACAGGGGGCGACGATACGCAGTATTTT.

This clone has just a few counts. A read error may produce the germline difference seen at one junction end. V gene TRBV28 combines with J gene TRBJ1-5, with D maybe TRBD1 (5 bases). CDR1 and CDR2 (germline): MDHEN, SYDVKM. CDR3 length: 14 amino acids. The CDR3 coding sequence is TGTGCCGGCAGAAGGCAGGGTAGCAATCAGCCCCAGCATTTT. It codes for CAGRRQGSNQPQHF.

This chain links TRBV27 with TRBJ2-3; 14 bases match TRBD2. Unmatched junction bases numbered 6, after V lost 3 bases and J lost 10 bases. This CDR3 comprises 15 residues. Germline assignment: CDR1 MNHEY and CDR2 SMNVEV (reference sequence). DNA for the CDR3: TGTGCCAGCAGTTTCCTGGGACTAGCGGGAGTTCCGCAGTATTTT. Protein sequence: CASSFLGLAGVPQYF.

This clone was counted only a few times. This chain uses TRBV27 with TRBJ1-5; D not resolved. CDR1 and CDR2 (germline): MNHEY, SMNVEV (reference sequence). The CDR3 is 13 residues long. The germline V and J ends were trimmed by 5 bases and 2 bases, with 7 bases remaining between them. The CDR3 DNA is TGTGCCAGCAGTCAGCAGGGCAATCAGCCCCAGCATTTT. As protein: CASSQQGNQPQHF.

This clone showed up just a few times. This sequence joins TRBV6-5 and TRBJ2-5; 7 bases are a match to TRBD2. Germline V gene data show CDR1 as MNHEY and CDR2 as SVGAGI. The CDR3 covers 14 residues. J lost 2 bases, V lost 9 bases, and 9 bases had no gene match. The CDR3 DNA reads TGTGCCAGTGGGGAGGGAAGGAAGCAAGAGACCCAGTACTTC. Protein sequence: CASGEGRKQETQYF.

The chain joins TRBV6-5 to TRBJ2-7; 12 nucleotides line up with TRBD2. V gave up 5 bases and J gave up 6 bases; unmatched junction bases: 5. The CDR3 length is 14 residues. Germline-derived CDR1 and CDR2 are MNHEY and SVGAGI. CDR3 bases: TGTGCCAGCAGTATAACGGGACTAGCGGGCGAGCAGTACTTC. Its protein product is CASSITGLAGEQYF.

The chain combines TRBV28 with TRBJ2-7, with 7 positions matching TRBD1. Germline loops: CDR1 MDHEN, CDR2 SYDVKM. V shed 7 bases and J 3 bases; nucleotides not matched to a gene: 6. The CDR3 is 13 amino acids. The DNA of the CDR3 is TGTGCCAGCACCCGAGGGGGCAGCTACGAGCAGTACTTC. Its translation: CASTRGGSYEQYF.

The table lists this clone with a few counts. The V gene is TRBV5-6, the J gene TRBJ2-1; 9 bases match TRBD2. Trimming cost V 3 bases and J 6 bases; bases outside gene matches: 7. The CDR3 sequence is 15 residues long. Germline CDR1 SGHDT, CDR2 YYEEEE. The CDR3 here is CASSSPGTSSNEQFF. Written as DNA, the CDR3 is TGTGCCAGCAGCTCCCCCGGGACTAGCTCCAATGAGCAGTTCTTC.

V and J are TRBV19 and TRBJ2-1; 8 bases agree with TRBD2. CDR1 is LNHDA and CDR2 is SQIVND in the germline V gene (reference sequence). The CDR3 extends over 18 amino acids. V shed 5 bases and J 0 bases; nucleotides not matched to a gene: 12. The CDR3, as DNA: TGTGCCAGTAGTCCACACTTCCCCAGCGGGAGCTCCTACAATGAGCAGTTCTTC. This sequence encodes CASSPHFPSGSSYNEQFF.

The chain recombines TRBV5-1 with TRBJ2-3; the match to TRBD2 covers 12 bases. V gave up 0 bases and J gave up 0 bases; unmatched junction bases: 20. The CDR3 consists of 23 residues. Germline V gene data show CDR1 as SGHRS and CDR2 as YFSETQ. Here the CDR3 DNA reads TGCGCCAGCAGCTTGGCAACATATATTGGCCGCTGGACTAGCGGGATCAGCACAGATACGCAGTATTTT. Its translation is CASSLATYIGRWTSGISTDTQYF.

V and J are TRBV2 and TRBJ1-3; D gene uncertain. The CDR3 sequence is 15 residues long. V lost 4 bases, J lost 0 bases, and 10 bases lay in between. CDR1 SNHLY and CDR2 FYNNEI come from the germline V gene. CDR3 in amino acids: CASSVLRLSGNTIYF. CDR3 DNA sequence: TGTGCCAGCAGTGTCCTGCGGCTCTCTGGAAACACCATATATTTT.

This clone has more than one count but fewer than ten. V usage is TRBV7-3 and J usage is TRBJ1-1, with TRBD1 matching 7 bases. The length of the CDR3 is 13 residues. CDR1 SGHTA and CDR2 FQGTGA come from the germline V gene. V lost 4 bases, J lost 4 bases, and 3 bases stayed unmatched. CDR3 residues: CASSSAGGTEAFF. The CDR3 DNA reads TGTGCCAGCAGCTCTGCAGGGGGCACTGAAGCTTTCTTT.

CDR3 in amino acids: CASSQTGTGTGELFF. The CDR3 coding sequence is TGCGCCAGCAGCCAAACCGGGACAGGCACCGGGGAGCTGTTTTTT. The chain recombines TRBV4-3 with TRBJ2-2; 8 bases agree with TRBD1. The V gene end was trimmed by 2 bases and the J gene end by 4 bases; junction bases not matched to a gene: 3. The CDR3 loop spans 15 amino acids. CDR1 and CDR2 from the germline V gene are LGHNA and YSLEER.

This chain connects TRBV7-2 to TRBJ2-1, with 10 bases fitting TRBD2. V was pared by 1 base and J by 0 bases, with 9 bases of the junction left unmatched. Germline V gives CDR1 SGHTA, CDR2 FQGNSA. This CDR3 comprises 19 residues. In nucleotides, the CDR3 is TGTGCCAGCAGCTTAGGTAGCGGGGGGTATAGATCCTCCTACAATGAGCAGTTCTTC. Protein: CASSLGSGGYRSSYNEQFF.

The V call is TRBV7-9, the J call TRBJ2-7; 9 bases fit TRBD1. CDR3 length: 15 residues. The trim removed 5 bases at V and 7 bases at J, leaving 12 bases unmatched. Per the germline V gene, CDR1 is SEHNR and CDR2 is FQNEAQ (reference sequence). The CDR3 loop is CASSVPGTGSKEQYF. CDR3 DNA sequence: TGTGCCAGCAGCGTCCCCGGGACAGGGTCGAAAGAGCAGTACTTC.

The chain has TRBV6-5 and TRBJ2-1; 7 positions match TRBD1. This CDR3 region has 12 residues. Germline loops: CDR1 MNHEY, CDR2 SVGAGI. The V segment lost 6 bases and the J segment 6 bases; nucleotides outside the gene matches: 2. CDR3 in DNA: TGTGCCAGCAGCCGACAGGGCAATGAGCAGTTCTTC. Translation gives CASSRQGNEQFF.

The chain links TRBV5-1 to TRBJ2-2; 10 bases align to TRBD2. The CDR3 covers 16 residues. V lost 4 bases and J lost 7; bases outside the gene matches: 10. Germline V gene data show CDR1 as SGHRS and CDR2 as YFSETQ. The chain's CDR3 is CASSASGRALGGELFF. As DNA, the CDR3 is TGCGCCAGCAGCGCCAGCGGGAGGGCCCTCGGCGGGGAGCTGTTTTTT.

A few counts support this clone. V is TRBV9 and J is TRBJ1-5; 11 bases are shared with TRBD1. Trimming removed 0 bases from V and 2 bases from J; junction bases left unmatched: 7. Germline CDR1 is SGDLS and CDR2 is YYNGEE. The CDR3 runs to 18 residues. CDR3 protein: CASSVEPPGQGGNQPQHF. CDR3 DNA: TGTGCCAGCAGCGTAGAACCCCCGGGACAGGGGGGCAATCAGCCCCAGCATTTT.

Note on this clone: A read error may produce the germline difference seen at one junction end. This chain connects TRBV7-7 to TRBJ2-1; 10 positions agree with TRBD2. Germline CDR1 is SSHAT and CDR2 is FNYEAQ (reference sequence). The CDR3 totals 15 residues. In nucleotides, the CDR3 is TGTGCTAGCAGCGAGGTAGCGGGAGGTATGAATGAGCAGTTCTTC. Translating gives CASSEVAGGMNEQFF.

V is TRBV18 and J is TRBJ2-6; no clear D. This CDR3 has 15 residues. Germline V gives CDR1 KGHSH, CDR2 LQKENI. Trimming took off 3 bases at V and 3 bases at J, with 9 bases between the two ends. CDR3 nucleotide sequence: TGTGCCAGCTCACCTCGGAGTGTTGGGGCCAACGTCCTGACTTTC. This translates into CASSPRSVGANVLTF.

The V call is TRBV2, the J call TRBJ1-5; TRBD1 agrees at 7 bases. Germline lookup yields CDR1 SNHLY and CDR2 FYNNEI. The ends lost 6 bases at V and 1 base at J; junction bases unmatched: 6. This CDR3 is built from 15 residues. DNA for the CDR3: TGTGCCAGCAGAACAGGGGTGGGGAGCAATCAGCCCCAGCATTTT. Its protein is CASRTGVGSNQPQHF.

The V gene is TRBV19, the J gene TRBJ1-2, with TRBD1 as a possible D gene (5 bases). The V gene lost 3 bases and the J gene lost 2 bases, with 13 bases spanning the gap. Germline V gives CDR1 LNHDA, CDR2 SQIVND (reference sequence). The CDR3 is 15 amino acids. CDR3 in amino acids: CASSIPTAINYGYTF. The CDR3 region has the DNA TGTGCCAGTAGTATTCCGACAGCGATAAACTATGGCTACACCTTC.

The chain couples TRBV7-3 to TRBJ2-2; weak D call: TRBD1 (6 bases). This CDR3 has 13 residues. The germline V gene encodes CDR1 SGHTA and CDR2 FQGTGA. Trimming took off 6 bases at V and 6 bases at J, with 11 bases between the two ends. CDR3 in DNA: TGTGCCAGCAGGGAGACAGGTGCCGGGGAGCTGTTTTTT. It translates to CASRETGAGELFF. Based on the CDR3 plus reference TRBV7-3 and TRBJ2-2, the full variable domain is GAGVSQTPSNKVTEKGKYVELRCDPISGHTALYWYRQSLGQGPEFLIYFQGTGAADDSGLPNDRFFAVRPEGSVSTLKIQRTERGDSAVYLCASRETGAGELFFGEGSRLTVL.

The rearrangement links TRBV11-3 to TRBJ2-3; 8 bases fit TRBD2. Germline-derived CDR1 and CDR2 are SGHNT and YENEEA. V trimming: 9 bases; J trimming: 0 bases; junction bases outside the gene matches: 5. The CDR3 is 14 amino acids. The CDR3 coding sequence is TGTGCCAGTGCGGGAGGCCTGAGCACAGATACGCAGTATTTT. Encoded protein: CASAGGLSTDTQYF.

This clone was seen a few times. The rearrangement links TRBV6-6 to TRBJ1-2; TRBD1 is a possible D gene (5 bases). CDR3 size: 13 residues. CDR1 and CDR2 from the germline V gene are MNHNY and SVGAGI (reference sequence). The V and J ends lost 5 bases and 8 bases respectively, with 15 bases between them. The DNA for the CDR3 is TGTGCCAGCAGTCAGGGAAACCGGGGGGGCTACACCTTC. Residues: CASSQGNRGGYTF.